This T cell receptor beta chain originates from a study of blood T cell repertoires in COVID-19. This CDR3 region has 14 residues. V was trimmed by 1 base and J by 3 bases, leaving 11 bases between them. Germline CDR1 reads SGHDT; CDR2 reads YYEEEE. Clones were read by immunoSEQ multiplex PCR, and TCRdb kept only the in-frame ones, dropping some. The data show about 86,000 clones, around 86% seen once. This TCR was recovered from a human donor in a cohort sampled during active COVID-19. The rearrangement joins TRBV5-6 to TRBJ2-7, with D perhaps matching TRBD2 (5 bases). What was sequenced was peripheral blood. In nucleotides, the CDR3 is TGTGCCAGCAGCTTGTGGGGAGTTGTCTACGAGCAGTACTTC. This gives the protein CASSLWGVVYEQYF.